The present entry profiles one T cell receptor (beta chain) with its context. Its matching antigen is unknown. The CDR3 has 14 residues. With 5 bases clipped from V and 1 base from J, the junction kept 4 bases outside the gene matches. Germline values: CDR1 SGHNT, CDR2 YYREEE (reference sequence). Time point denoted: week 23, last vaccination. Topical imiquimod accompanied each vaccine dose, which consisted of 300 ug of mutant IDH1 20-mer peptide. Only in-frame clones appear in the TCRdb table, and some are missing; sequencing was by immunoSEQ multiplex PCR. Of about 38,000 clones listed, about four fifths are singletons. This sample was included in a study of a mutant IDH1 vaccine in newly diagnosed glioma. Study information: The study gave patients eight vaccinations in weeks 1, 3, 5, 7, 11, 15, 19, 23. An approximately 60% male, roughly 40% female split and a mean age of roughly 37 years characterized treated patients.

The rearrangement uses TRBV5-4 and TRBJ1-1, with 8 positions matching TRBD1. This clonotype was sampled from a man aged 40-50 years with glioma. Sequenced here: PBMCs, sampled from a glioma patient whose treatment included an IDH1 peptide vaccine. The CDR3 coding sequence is TGTGCCAGCAGTGCAGGGGGCCCGAACACTGAAGCTTTCTTT. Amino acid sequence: CASSAGGPNTEAFF.